The text below deals with one TCR beta chain. The antigen remains unidentified. These data belong to a study of immune evolution from preneoplasia to lung adenocarcinoma. General study findings and limits: Later-stage lesions seemingly showed higher T cell density and diversity than normal lung. From normal lung to invasive adenocarcinoma, top clone frequencies appeared to decrease.

Some clones are missing from TCRdb's copy, which holds only in-frame ones; the method was immunoSEQ multiplex PCR. The sample has several thousand clones, more than 65% seen once; the top ten hold about 14%. Between the mid-2010s and the late 2010s, patients underwent resection in Japan or China. Two lung cancer pathologists independently confirmed each histologic diagnosis. Sequencing used FFPE normal lung tissue adjacent to the tumor. The sequence was obtained from a person between 50 and 69 years old with lung adenocarcinoma.

The CDR3 nucleotides are TGTGCCAGCAGCTTAGGGACAGGAGTGGCTGAAGCTTTCTTT. Translated, it gives CASSLGTGVAEAFF. This chain connects TRBV7-9 to TRBJ1-1; TRBD1 matches 7 bases. CDR1 and CDR2 (germline): SEHNR, FQNEAQ (reference sequence). After removal of 1 base from V and 6 bases from J, the junction contained 5 bases not matched to a gene. CDR3 size: 14 residues.